Listed below are T cell receptor beta chains from one sample, sequenced in a study of blood T cell repertoires in COVID-19. Generated by immunoSEQ multiplex PCR, the TCRdb table keeps only in-frame clones and is missing some. The table has 200,000 to 250,000 clones, 84% seen once. Sequences were obtained from PBMCs or T cells enriched from blood (not recorded which). Receptors were obtained from a man aged 55 to 70 who had recovered from COVID-19. Both conserved end residues are part of each CDR3. A D gene is named only where the DNA matches it firmly. Clone size is not always given. Where it is, it says once, few, many or a class for expanded clones.

J: TRBJ2-2; D: TRBD1; size: .; V: TRBV11-3; DNA: TGTGCCAGCAGCTCCGGGACAGGGATCTCCGGGGAGCTGTTTTTT; CDR3: CASSSGTGISGELFF
J: TRBJ1-4; D: .; size: .; V: TRBV2; DNA: TGTGCCAGCAGTGCCGACAGGAGGACTAATGAAAAACTGTTTTTT; CDR3: CASSADRRTNEKLFF
J: TRBJ2-3; D: .; size: .; V: TRBV6-5; DNA: TGTGCCAGCAGTTACGAACAGAAACGCACAGATACGCAGTATTTT; CDR3: CASSYEQKRTDTQYF
J: TRBJ2-1; D: .; size: .; V: TRBV5-1; DNA: TGCGCCAGCAGCTTGGTTGGACAGCTCAACAATGAGCAGTTCTTC; CDR3: CASSLVGQLNNEQFF
J: TRBJ1-5; D: TRBD1; size: once; V: TRBV5-1; DNA: TGCGCCAGCAGCCCCGGACAGGGGAGCAATCAGCCCCAGCATTTT; CDR3: CASSPGQGSNQPQHF
J: TRBJ2-2; D: TRBD1; size: .; V: TRBV7-9; DNA: TGTGCCAGCAGCTTAGGGACAGGGGGCCACGGGGAGCTGTTTTTT; CDR3: CASSLGTGGHGELFF
J: TRBJ1-3; D: .; size: .; V: TRBV12-3/TRBV12-4; DNA: TGTGCCAGCAGTTTGACATATGGAAACACCATATATTTT; CDR3: CASSLTYGNTIYF
J: TRBJ2-3; D: TRBD2; size: .; V: TRBV10-3; DNA: TGTGCCATCAGTGATCACTCCTGCATAGCGGGGGGGGAGGATACGCAGTATTTT; CDR3: CAISDHSCIAGGEDTQYF
J: TRBJ1-1; D: TRBD1; size: .; V: TRBV9; DNA: TGTGCCAGCAGCCCACGGACAGGGATGAACACTGAAGCTTTCTTT; CDR3: CASSPRTGMNTEAFF
J: TRBJ2-1; D: TRBD1; size: .; V: TRBV11-3; DNA: TGTGCCAGCAAGGACAGGGGGTGGCAGTTCTTC; CDR3: CASKDRGWQFF
J: TRBJ1-2; D: .; size: .; V: TRBV6-2/TRBV6-3; DNA: TGTGCCAGCAGTTATGGCGGACTAAACTATGGCTACACCTTC; CDR3: CASSYGGLNYGYTF
J: TRBJ2-1; D: TRBD1; size: .; V: TRBV7-2; DNA: TGTGCCAGCAGCTCCGACAGGGACAATGAGCAGTTCTTC; CDR3: CASSSDRDNEQFF
J: TRBJ1-2; D: TRBD1; size: .; V: TRBV5-1; DNA: TGCGCCAGCAGCCCGGACAGGGGCGACGGCTACACCTTC; CDR3: CASSPDRGDGYTF
J: TRBJ1-2; D: TRBD1; size: .; V: TRBV24-1; DNA: TGTGCCACCAGTGATGAGGCCAACAGGGGGCTAGCTGGCTACACCTTC; CDR3: CATSDEANRGLAGYTF
J: TRBJ2-3; D: TRBD2; size: .; V: TRBV4-1; DNA: TGCGCCAGCAGCCAAAGCGGGGCCAGTCGCACAGATACGCAGTATTTT; CDR3: CASSQSGASRTDTQYF
J: TRBJ1-5; D: .; size: .; V: TRBV6-5; DNA: TGTGCCAGCAGCCCGGACAGATATAGCAATCAGCCCCAGCATTTT; CDR3: CASSPDRYSNQPQHF
J: TRBJ2-5; D: TRBD1; size: .; V: TRBV24-1; DNA: TGTGCCACCAGATCGACAGGGGTAGAGACCCAGTACTTC; CDR3: CATRSTGVETQYF